This TCR beta chain appears in the sequencing data of a study of PD-1 blockade in mismatch repair-deficient tumors. Overall study: Patients had approximately 13 mismatch repair-deficient cancer types, all previously treated and progressing.

Whole-study findings and limits: Tumor-resident clones, often undetectable pretreatment in blood, expanded then contracted after pembrolizumab.

Concerning this clone: The antigen is not known.

Produced via immunoSEQ multiplex PCR; TCRdb's table is partial and in-frame only. Of about 120,000 clones in the sample, about 83% were seen once. The germline V gene has CDR1 SNHLY and CDR2 FYNNEI. V gave up 8 bases and J gave up 6 bases, with 14 bases separating them. The CDR3 has 13 residues. Sequences were derived from peripheral blood, sampled 60 weeks after starting pembrolizumab. The chain combines TRBV2 with TRBJ2-1, with D unresolved. The sequence was collected from an adult with mismatch repair-deficient cancer. The DNA for the CDR3 is TGTGCCAGCTCGGGTGGAGTCTCCAATGAGCAGTTCTTC. It yields the protein CASSGGVSNEQFF.